This TCR beta chain stems from a study of PD-1 blockade in mismatch repair-deficient tumors. The data were produced by immunoSEQ multiplex PCR, yet TCRdb's version contains in-frame clones alone and is incomplete. The sample gives under 95,000 clones, over 70% of which show up once; 2.6% is in the top ten. In germline, CDR1 is SGHRS, CDR2 YFSETQ. The CDR3 consists of 14 residues. The J segment lost 1 base and the V segment lost 5 bases, leaving 5 bases of the junction unmatched. This clone has more than one count but fewer than ten. The receptor was derived from an adult with mismatch repair-deficient cancer. Source: peripheral blood, taken 12 weeks after starting pembrolizumab. This rearrangement joins TRBV5-1 to TRBJ2-7; 8 bases agree with TRBD1. This CDR3 reads CASRNDRGSYEQYF. In DNA, the CDR3 is TGCGCCAGCAGAAACGACAGGGGATCCTACGAGCAGTACTTC.